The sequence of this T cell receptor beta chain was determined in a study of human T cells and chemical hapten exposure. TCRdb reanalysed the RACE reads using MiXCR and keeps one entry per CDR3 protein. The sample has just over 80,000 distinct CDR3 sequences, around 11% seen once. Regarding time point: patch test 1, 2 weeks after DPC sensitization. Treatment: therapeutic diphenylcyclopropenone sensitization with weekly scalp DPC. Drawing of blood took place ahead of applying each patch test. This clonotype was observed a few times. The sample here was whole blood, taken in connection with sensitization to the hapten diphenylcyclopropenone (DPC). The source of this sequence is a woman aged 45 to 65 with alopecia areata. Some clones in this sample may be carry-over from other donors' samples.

The CDR3 nucleotides read TGCAGTGCTCCGCGGGCTTACGAGCAGTACTTC. Protein product: CSAPRAYEQYF. The rearrangement joins TRBV20-1 to TRBJ2-7; tentatively, D is TRBD2 (5 bases). CDR1 is DFQATT and CDR2 is SNEGSKA in the germline V gene (reference sequence). The CDR3 is made up of 11 amino acids. Trimming took 5 bases from V and 4 from J, leaving 9 bases between them.